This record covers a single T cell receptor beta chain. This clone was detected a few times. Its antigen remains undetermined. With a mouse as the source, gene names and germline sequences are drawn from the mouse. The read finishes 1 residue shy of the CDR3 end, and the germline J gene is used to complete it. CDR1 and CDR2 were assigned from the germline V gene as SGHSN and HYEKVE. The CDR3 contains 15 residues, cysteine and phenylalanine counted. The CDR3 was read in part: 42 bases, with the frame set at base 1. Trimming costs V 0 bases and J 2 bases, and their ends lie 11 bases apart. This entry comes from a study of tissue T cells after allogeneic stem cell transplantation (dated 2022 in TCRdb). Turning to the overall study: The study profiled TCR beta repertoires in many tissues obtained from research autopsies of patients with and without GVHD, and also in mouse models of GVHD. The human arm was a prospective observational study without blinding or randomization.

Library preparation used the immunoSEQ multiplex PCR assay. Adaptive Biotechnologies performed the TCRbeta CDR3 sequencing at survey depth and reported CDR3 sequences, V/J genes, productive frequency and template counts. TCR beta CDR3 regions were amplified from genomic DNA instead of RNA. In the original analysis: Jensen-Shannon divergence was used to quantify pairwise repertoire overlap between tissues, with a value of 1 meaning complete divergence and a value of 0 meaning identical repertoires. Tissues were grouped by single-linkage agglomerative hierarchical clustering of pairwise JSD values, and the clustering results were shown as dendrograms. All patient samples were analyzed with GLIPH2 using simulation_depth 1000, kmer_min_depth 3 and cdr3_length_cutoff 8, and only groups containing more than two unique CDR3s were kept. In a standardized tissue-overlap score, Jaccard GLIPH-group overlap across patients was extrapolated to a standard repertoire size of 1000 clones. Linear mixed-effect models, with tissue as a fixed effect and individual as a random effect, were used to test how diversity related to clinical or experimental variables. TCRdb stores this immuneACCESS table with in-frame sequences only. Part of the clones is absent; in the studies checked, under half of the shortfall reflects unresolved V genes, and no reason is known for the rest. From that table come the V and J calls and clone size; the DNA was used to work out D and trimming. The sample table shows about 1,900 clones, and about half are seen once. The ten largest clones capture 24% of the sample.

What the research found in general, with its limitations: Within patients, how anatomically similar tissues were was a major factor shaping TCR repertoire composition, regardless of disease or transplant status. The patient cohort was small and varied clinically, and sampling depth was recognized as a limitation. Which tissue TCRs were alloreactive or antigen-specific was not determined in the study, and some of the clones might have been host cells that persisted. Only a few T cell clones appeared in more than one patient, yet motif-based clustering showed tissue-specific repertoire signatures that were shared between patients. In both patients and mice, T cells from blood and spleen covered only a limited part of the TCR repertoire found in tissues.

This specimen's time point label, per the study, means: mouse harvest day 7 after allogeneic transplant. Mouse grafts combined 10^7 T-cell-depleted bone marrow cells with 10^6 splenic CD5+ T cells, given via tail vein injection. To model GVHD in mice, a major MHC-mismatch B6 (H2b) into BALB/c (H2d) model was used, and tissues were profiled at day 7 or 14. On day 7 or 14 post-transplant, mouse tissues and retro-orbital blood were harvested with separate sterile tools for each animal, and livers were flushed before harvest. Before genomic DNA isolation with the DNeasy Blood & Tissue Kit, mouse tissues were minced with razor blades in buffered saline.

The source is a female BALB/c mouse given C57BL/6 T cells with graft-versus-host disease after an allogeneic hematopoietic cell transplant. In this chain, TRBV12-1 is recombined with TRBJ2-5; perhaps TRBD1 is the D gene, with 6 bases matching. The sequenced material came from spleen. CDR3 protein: CASSLVWDIQDTQYF. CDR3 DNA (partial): TGTGCCAGCTCTCTCGTCTGGGACATCCAAGACACCCAGTAC.